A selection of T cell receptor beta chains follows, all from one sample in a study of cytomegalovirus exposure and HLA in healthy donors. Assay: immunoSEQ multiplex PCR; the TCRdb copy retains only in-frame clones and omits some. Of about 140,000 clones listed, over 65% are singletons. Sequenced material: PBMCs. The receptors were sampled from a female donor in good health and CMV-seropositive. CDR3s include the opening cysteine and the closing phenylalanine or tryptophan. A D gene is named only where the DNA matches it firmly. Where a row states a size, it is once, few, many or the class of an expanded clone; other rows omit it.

CDR3aa: CASSHLSQDLYEQYF; CDR3nt: TGCGCCAGCAGCCATTTGAGTCAGGATCTCTACGAGCAGTACTTC; j_gene: TRBJ2-7; d_gene: .; abundance: .; v_gene: TRBV4-1
CDR3aa: CASTLIQGRQQFF; CDR3nt: TGTGCCAGCACCCTCATACAGGGCCGTCAGCAGTTCTTC; j_gene: TRBJ2-1; d_gene: .; abundance: .; v_gene: TRBV27
CDR3aa: CASSLTSGSTDTQYF; CDR3nt: TGTGCCAGCAGTCTTACTAGCGGGAGCACAGATACGCAGTATTTT; j_gene: TRBJ2-3; d_gene: TRBD2; abundance: .; v_gene: TRBV2
CDR3aa: CASGLTQGTGELFF; CDR3nt: TGTGCCAGCGGACTTACCCAAGGGACCGGGGAGCTGTTTTTT; j_gene: TRBJ2-2; d_gene: .; abundance: .; v_gene: TRBV5-6
CDR3aa: CASSAGQGDGYTF; CDR3nt: TGCGCCAGCAGCGCGGGACAGGGGGATGGCTACACCTTC; j_gene: TRBJ1-2; d_gene: TRBD1; abundance: .; v_gene: TRBV5-1
CDR3aa: CASSLVGAGARSYEQYF; CDR3nt: TGTGCCAGCAGCTTGGTCGGGGCGGGAGCCCGCTCCTACGAGCAGTACTTC; j_gene: TRBJ2-7; d_gene: TRBD2; abundance: .; v_gene: TRBV5-4
CDR3aa: CAWSKGGSSYEQYF; CDR3nt: TGTGCCTGGAGTAAGGGGGGGAGCTCCTACGAGCAGTACTTC; j_gene: TRBJ2-7; d_gene: .; abundance: .; v_gene: TRBV30
CDR3aa: CASSLRDRGSREQYF; CDR3nt: TGTGCCAGCAGCTTACGGGACAGGGGGTCGAGGGAGCAGTACTTC; j_gene: TRBJ2-7; d_gene: TRBD1; abundance: few; v_gene: TRBV5-6
CDR3aa: CASSINRGNTGELFF; CDR3nt: TGTGCCAGTAGTATAAATCGGGGGAACACCGGGGAGCTGTTTTTT; j_gene: TRBJ2-2; d_gene: .; abundance: .; v_gene: TRBV19
CDR3aa: CASRPNRGSNQPQHF; CDR3nt: TGTGCCAGCAGACCAAACAGGGGGAGCAATCAGCCCCAGCATTTT; j_gene: TRBJ1-5; d_gene: TRBD1; abundance: few; v_gene: TRBV6-1
CDR3aa: CASSQEIGGTNEKLFF; CDR3nt: TGCGCCAGCAGCCAAGAAATTGGGGGCACTAATGAAAAACTGTTTTTT; j_gene: TRBJ1-4; d_gene: .; abundance: .; v_gene: TRBV4-1
CDR3aa: CASSLGLAGGPQETQYF; CDR3nt: TGTGCCAGCAGCTTAGGACTAGCGGGAGGTCCCCAAGAGACCCAGTACTTC; j_gene: TRBJ2-5; d_gene: TRBD2; abundance: .; v_gene: TRBV13
CDR3aa: CASRLSIPGQGYGYTF; CDR3nt: TGTGCCAGCAGATTATCCATACCGGGACAGGGGTATGGCTACACCTTC; j_gene: TRBJ1-2; d_gene: TRBD1; abundance: .; v_gene: TRBV28
CDR3aa: CASVEGGSSYEQYF; CDR3nt: TGTGCCAGCGTCGAGGGCGGGAGCTCCTACGAGCAGTACTTC; j_gene: TRBJ2-7; d_gene: TRBD2; abundance: .; v_gene: TRBV6-5